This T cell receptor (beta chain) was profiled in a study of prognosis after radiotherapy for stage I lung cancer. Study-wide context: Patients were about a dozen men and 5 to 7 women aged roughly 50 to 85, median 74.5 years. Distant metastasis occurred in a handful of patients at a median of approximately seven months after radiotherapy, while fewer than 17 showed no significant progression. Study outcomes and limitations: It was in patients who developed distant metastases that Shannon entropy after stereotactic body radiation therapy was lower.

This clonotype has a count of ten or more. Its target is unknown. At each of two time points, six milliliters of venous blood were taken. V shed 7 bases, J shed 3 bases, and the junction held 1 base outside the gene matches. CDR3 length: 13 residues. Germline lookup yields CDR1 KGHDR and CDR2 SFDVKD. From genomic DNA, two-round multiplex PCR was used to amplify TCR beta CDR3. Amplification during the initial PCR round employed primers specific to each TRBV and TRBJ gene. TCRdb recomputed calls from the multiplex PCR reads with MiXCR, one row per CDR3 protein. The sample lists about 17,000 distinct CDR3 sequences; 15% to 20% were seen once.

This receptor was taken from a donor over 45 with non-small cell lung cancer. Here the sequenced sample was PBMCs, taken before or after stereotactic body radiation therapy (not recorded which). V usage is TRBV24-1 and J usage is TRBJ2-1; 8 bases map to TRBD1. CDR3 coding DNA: TGTGCCACCAGAGGACAGGGCTACAATGAGCAGTTCTTC. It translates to CATRGQGYNEQFF.